This is a list of T cell receptor beta chains from one sample in a study of CD8 T cells in ankylosing spondylitis. TCRdb redid the calling of the 5' RACE reads with MiXCR, one entry per CDR3 protein. The sample carries about 140,000 distinct CDR3 sequences, 30% to 35% recorded once. The sequenced sample was synovial fluid, either unsorted or a sorted T cell fraction (not recorded which). The receptors originated from a male donor with ankylosing spondylitis. Both conserved end residues are part of each CDR3. D genes are given only for firm matches. A row's size may be missing; if present it is once, few, many or a size class.

TRBV11-2	13	TRBJ1-1	-	TRBD1	TGTGCCAGCAGCTCCCGACAGGGCAATGAAGCTTTCTTT	CASSSRQGNEAFF
TRBV20-1	15	TRBJ1-6	-	TRBD1	TGCAGTGCTAGAGATCACGGACAGGTTAATTCACCCCTCCACTTT	CSARDHGQVNSPLHF
TRBV29-1	14	TRBJ1-1	many	-	TGCAGCCCCGCCTGCGAGGATATGAACACTGAAGCTTTCTTT	CSPACEDMNTEAFF
TRBV20-1	13	TRBJ1-6	-	-	TGCAGTGCTAGAAGGATATTGGATTCACCCCTCCACTTT	CSARRILDSPLHF
TRBV28	15	TRBJ1-4	-	TRBD1	TGTGCCAGCAGTTCCCCGACAGGGAAAGGTGAAAAACTGTTTTTT	CASSSPTGKGEKLFF
TRBV20-1	15	TRBJ2-1	-	-	TGCAGTGCTAGAGTGGGGGGGGGCCCCTACAATGAGCAGTTCTTC	CSARVGGGPYNEQFF
TRBV15	16	TRBJ2-5	-	-	TGTGCCACCAGCAGTGAGGAGGGAGGCGCTAAAGAGACCCAGTACTTC	CATSSEEGGAKETQYF
TRBV6-1	15	TRBJ2-7	-	-	TGTGCCAGCAGCCCAGGGGGGACAACTTCCTACGAGCAGTACTTC	CASSPGGTTSYEQYF
TRBV29-1	12	TRBJ2-5	-	-	TGCAGCGTTCGGGGATCCGGAGAGACCCAGTACTTC	CSVRGSGETQYF
TRBV20-1	13	TRBJ1-2	-	-	TGCAGTGCTAGAGAAATGGGGCAGGGTGGCTACACCTTC	CSAREMGQGGYTF
TRBV30	13	TRBJ1-1	few	TRBD1	TGTGCCTGGGGGGGACAGACCAACACTGAAGCTTTCTTT	CAWGGQTNTEAFF
TRBV5-1	16	TRBJ1-3	-	-	TGCGCCAGCAGCTTGGAACCGAGGGACTCTGGAAACACCATATATTTT	CASSLEPRDSGNTIYF
TRBV4-2	16	TRBJ2-3	few	TRBD1	TGTGCCAGCAGCCAAGTAGCAGGGGGCCCCACAGATACGCAGTATTTT	CASSQVAGGPTDTQYF
TRBV5-1	16	TRBJ2-7	-	TRBD1	TGCGCCAGCAGCGTGACCGGGACAGGGGGCTCCTACGAGCAGTACTTC	CASSVTGTGGSYEQYF
TRBV14	15	TRBJ2-3	-	TRBD1	TGTGCCAGCAGCCAACGAGGGGGCCTGGTAGATACGCAGTATTTT	CASSQRGGLVDTQYF
TRBV10-2	15	TRBJ2-7	few	-	TGCGCCAGCAGGAATGGGGCAGGAGGCTCCTACGAGCAGTACTTC	CASRNGAGGSYEQYF
TRBV5-6	15	TRBJ1-6	few	-	TGTGCCAGCAGCTTGAACCTGGAGAGGGGGTGGTCCCTCCACTTT	CASSLNLERGWSLHF
TRBV12-3/TRBV12-4	15	TRBJ2-1	medium-sized	-	TGTGCCAGCCGCGTTCAAGGGGCAACAATCAATGAGCAGTTCTTC	CASRVQGATINEQFF
TRBV7-8	14	TRBJ2-7	once	-	TGTGCCAGCAGCTTAGCCGGGACGGCTCGCGAGCAGTACTTC	CASSLAGTAREQYF
TRBV15	14	TRBJ2-7	-	-	TGTGCCACCAGCTGGGGGGGCGCATCTTACGAGCAGTACTTC	CATSWGGASYEQYF
TRBV11-3	16	TRBJ1-1	few	-	TGTGCCAGCAGCTTAGGGGTGGGCCGCATGAACACTGAAGCTTTCTTT	CASSLGVGRMNTEAFF
TRBV28	14	TRBJ1-1	-	-	TGTGCCAGCCGGCAGGGAGCTATGAACACTGAAGCTTTCTTT	CASRQGAMNTEAFF
TRBV20-1	12	TRBJ1-5	few	-	TGCAGTGCTAAAGCCAGCAATCAGCCCCAGCATTTT	CSAKASNQPQHF
TRBV29-1	12	TRBJ2-7	few	-	TGCAGCGTTGGTCAGGGGAGAGGCGAGCAGTACTTC	CSVGQGRGEQYF
TRBV5-1	14	TRBJ2-1	-	TRBD1	TGCGCCAGCAAAGTGGGACAGGGTTACAATGAGCAGTTCTTC	CASKVGQGYNEQFF
TRBV6-1	13	TRBJ1-5	-	TRBD1	TGTGCCATCCGGGACAGGGGCAATCAGCCCCAGCATTTT	CAIRDRGNQPQHF
TRBV29-1	14	TRBJ2-5	-	TRBD1	TGCAGCGTTAGACAAAGAACAGGGGAAGAGACCCAGTACTTC	CSVRQRTGEETQYF
TRBV5-1	14	TRBJ1-1	-	-	TGCGCCAGCAGCTTCAGCGGGGGAGACACTGAAGCTTTCTTT	CASSFSGGDTEAFF
TRBV5-1	14	TRBJ1-1	-	TRBD1	TGCGCCAGCAGCAGACAGGGGAAAGACACTGAAGCTTTCTTT	CASSRQGKDTEAFF
TRBV11-2	19	TRBJ1-3	many	-	TGTGCCAGCAGCTTATTAGGGAGGCCCAACTTGGGAGGTGGAAACACCATATATTTT	CASSLLGRPNLGGGNTIYF
TRBV27	15	TRBJ2-1	few	TRBD2	TGTGCCAGCAGTCCCACTAGCGGCAGTGGACGGGCGCAGTTCTTC	CASSPTSGSGRAQFF
TRBV12-3/TRBV12-4	12	TRBJ1-2	few	-	TGTGCCAGCAGCCGTACTAGAGGGGGCTACACCTTC	CASSRTRGGYTF
TRBV6-5	13	TRBJ1-2	-	-	TGTGCCAGCAGTTACGCGCGAGGGGACTTCTACACCTTC	CASSYARGDFYTF
TRBV20-1	13	TRBJ2-7	once	-	TGCAGTGCCGAGGCTGCCCCGCGTTACGAGCAGTACTTC	CSAEAAPRYEQYF
TRBV20-1	12	TRBJ2-5	few	-	TGCAGTGTCTCGACATCTCAAGAGACCCAGTACTTC	CSVSTSQETQYF
TRBV20-1	13	TRBJ2-7	-	TRBD1	TGCAGTGCCTGGGGACAGGGGGCGAACGAGCAGTACTTC	CSAWGQGANEQYF
TRBV12-3/TRBV12-4	14	TRBJ2-1	few	TRBD2	TGTGCCAGCAGTTTAAGCCTAGCGGCCAATGAGCAGTTCTTC	CASSLSLAANEQFF
TRBV30	13	TRBJ1-5	-	-	TGTGCCTGGAGTGTCGGGGCAAGGCAGCCCCAGCATTTT	CAWSVGARQPQHF
TRBV4-1	15	TRBJ1-3	-	-	TGCGCCAGCAGCCGGTCCCGGGACGCTGGAAACACCATATATTTT	CASSRSRDAGNTIYF
TRBV14	16	TRBJ2-7	-	-	TGTGCCAGCAGCCCGATAGGTCGGGGTTCTTACTACGAGCAGTACTTC	CASSPIGRGSYYEQYF
TRBV5-1	14	TRBJ2-5	-	TRBD2	TGCGCCAGCAGCCAAGGACTAGTCCTTGGGACCCAGTACTTC	CASSQGLVLGTQYF
TRBV12-3/TRBV12-4	16	TRBJ1-2	many	-	TGTGCCAGCACTACTTCATTCACGGCGGTTAGGTATGGCTACACCTTC	CASTTSFTAVRYGYTF
TRBV18	13	TRBJ1-4	-	-	TGTGCCAGCTCACCAGGAGCTAATGAAAAACTGTTTTTT	CASSPGANEKLFF
TRBV20-1	17	TRBJ2-5	-	TRBD2	TGCAGTGCTAGAGATCCGCCCGGACTAGGCCTCCAAGAGACCCAGTACTTC	CSARDPPGLGLQETQYF
TRBV24-1	15	TRBJ2-6	few	-	TGTGCCACCAGTGCTCAGTCCTCTGGGGCCAACGTCCTGACTTTC	CATSAQSSGANVLTF
TRBV7-9	14	TRBJ2-1	-	TRBD2	TGTGCCAGCAGCTTATTTTTGCGGGAGAATGAGCAGTTCTTC	CASSLFLRENEQFF